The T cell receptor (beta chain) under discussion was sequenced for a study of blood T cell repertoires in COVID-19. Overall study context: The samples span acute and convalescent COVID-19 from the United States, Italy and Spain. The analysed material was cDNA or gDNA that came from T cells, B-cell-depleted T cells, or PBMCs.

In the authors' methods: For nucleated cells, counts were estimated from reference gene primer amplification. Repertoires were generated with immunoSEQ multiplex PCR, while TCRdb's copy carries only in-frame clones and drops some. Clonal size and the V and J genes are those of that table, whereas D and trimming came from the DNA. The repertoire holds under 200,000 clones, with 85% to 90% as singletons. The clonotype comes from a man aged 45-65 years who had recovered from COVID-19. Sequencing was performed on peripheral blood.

This CDR3 reads CATSPAEGGKLFF. The CDR3 DNA sequence: TGTGCCACCAGCCCCGCGGAGGGTGGGAAACTGTTTTTT. V gene TRBV15 combines with J gene TRBJ1-4; D is unresolved. Trimming took off 5 bases at V and 11 bases at J, with 15 bases between the two ends. CDR1 LNHNV and CDR2 YYDKDF come from the germline V gene (reference sequence). The CDR3 contains 13 residues.